The next 27 T cell receptor beta chains were all read from a single sample in a study of radiation and T cells in renal cell carcinoma. Some clones are missing from TCRdb's copy, which holds only in-frame ones; the method was immunoSEQ multiplex PCR. The table includes 100,000 to 150,000 clones, approximately 85% detected once. Documented time point: blood 2 weeks post-SBRT. Treatment denoted: 15 Gy SBRT to primary tumor, nephrectomy 4 weeks later. The sequenced sample was blood, obtained from a patient whose treatment included radiotherapy and nephrectomy. These receptors originate from a man between 45 and 60 years old with renal cell carcinoma.

This clone has a handful of counts. The CDR3, as DNA: TGTGCCAGTAGCTCCTCCGGCGGTGAAAAACTGTTTTTT. It translates to CASSSSGGEKLFF. The chain carries TRBV19 and TRBJ1-4; D not resolved. Germline CDR1 LNHDA, CDR2 SQIVND (reference sequence). The V end lost 6 bases, the J end lost 7 bases, and 12 bases lay between the germline ends. The CDR3 has 13 amino acids.

CDR3 amino acids: CASSSRGYEQYF. In DNA, the CDR3 is TGTGCCAGCAGCTCCCGGGGCTACGAGCAGTACTTC. The rearrangement joins TRBV9 to TRBJ2-7; D is perhaps TRBD2 (5 bases). V was clipped by 4 bases and J by 3 bases, with 8 bases between them. This CDR3 has 12 amino acids. Germline V gene data show CDR1 as SGDLS and CDR2 as YYNGEE.

In its sample, this clone was seen once. V is TRBV7-2 and J is TRBJ2-7; weak D call: TRBD2 (6 bases). This CDR3 region has 16 residues. With 3 bases removed from V and 4 bases from J, the gap between germline ends came to 19 bases. Looked up from germline, CDR1 is SGHTA and CDR2 is FQGNSA. The DNA for the CDR3 is TGTGCCAGCAGCTTTCGTCTGTTCGGGGGAGAGTACGAGCAGTACTTC. Protein: CASSFRLFGGEYEQYF.

This clone turned up a few times. J is TRBJ2-7 and V is TRBV28, with D perhaps matching TRBD1 (6 bases). This CDR3 comprises 17 residues. Germline V gives CDR1 MDHEN, CDR2 SYDVKM. Trimming stripped 4 bases from V and 9 bases from J, with 28 bases between. This chain's CDR3 is CASSSPIAPGQIVWQYF. Here the CDR3 DNA reads TGTGCCAGCAGTTCCCCAATCGCTCCGGGACAAATTGTATGGCAGTACTTC.

Points on this clone: Additional DNA sequences in this sample encode the identical CDR3. The rearrangement joins TRBV5-1 to TRBJ1-5, with 8 bases identical to TRBD1. V was pared by 4 bases and J by 5 bases, with 5 bases of the junction left unmatched. The germline V gene encodes CDR1 SGHRS and CDR2 YFSETQ. CDR3 length: 14 residues. In DNA, the CDR3 is TGCGCCAGCAGCCCTGGACAGGGAGATCAGCCCCAGCATTTT. Protein sequence: CASSPGQGDQPQHF.

The chain joins TRBV6-5 to TRBJ2-7; D gene unclear. Between the trimmed V and J ends, which lost 4 bases and 0 bases, there was a span of 10 bases. The germline gives CDR1 MNHEY, CDR2 SVGAGI. The CDR3 totals 14 residues. CDR3 DNA: TGTGCCAGCAGTTTTGATAGGAGCTCCTACGAGCAGTACTTC. Amino acid sequence: CASSFDRSSYEQYF.

V gene TRBV6-5 combines with J gene TRBJ1-6, with D maybe TRBD1 (5 bases). This CDR3 is built from 14 residues. V was trimmed by 4 bases and J by 6 bases, leaving 10 bases between them. The germline V gene encodes CDR1 MNHEY and CDR2 SVGAGI. CDR3 sequence reads: CASSFDRANSPLHF. DNA for the CDR3: TGTGCCAGCAGTTTTGACAGAGCTAATTCACCCCTCCACTTT.

This clone was seen only once. V usage is TRBV27 and J usage is TRBJ2-2; D possibly corresponds to TRBD1 (6 bases). V was pared by 3 bases and J by 7 bases, with 9 bases between. Germline V gene sequence: CDR1 MNHEY, CDR2 SMNVEV (reference sequence). This CDR3 has 13 amino acids. Here the CDR3 DNA reads TGTGCCAGCAGTTTTGGGGGCCGCGGGGAGCTGTTTTTT. The encoded protein is CASSFGGRGELFF.

The V gene is TRBV6-5, the J gene TRBJ2-1, with TRBD2 matching over 9 bases. Germline V gene lookup returns CDR1 MNHEY and CDR2 SVGAGI. J lost 10 bases, V lost 2 bases, and 12 bases had no gene match. This CDR3 has 16 amino acids. CDR3 in DNA: TGTGCCAGCAGTTACCCCCAACTAGCGGGCGTCTTCGAGCAGTTCTTC. As protein: CASSYPQLAGVFEQFF.

This clone has only one observation. The chain combines TRBV9 with TRBJ2-2, with D unclear. Germline assignment: CDR1 SGDLS and CDR2 YYNGEE. The CDR3 has 15 residues. The germline V and J ends were trimmed by 7 bases and 1 base, with 14 bases remaining between them. The CDR3 DNA reads as TGTGCCAGCGGTCCCACCTACAAGAACACCGGGGAGCTGTTTTTT. Its translation is CASGPTYKNTGELFF.

V gene TRBV9 combines with J gene TRBJ2-5, with 7 bases lining up with TRBD2. Germline trimming cut 4 bases from V and 4 bases from J; bases unmatched to any gene: 10. Germline V gene lookup returns CDR1 SGDLS and CDR2 YYNGEE. This CDR3 is 15 amino acids long. CDR3 residues: CASSLGRGGGETQYF. CDR3 DNA: TGTGCCAGCAGCCTTGGTCGAGGCGGGGGAGAGACCCAGTACTTC.

The V and J genes are TRBV2 and TRBJ2-5, with TRBD2 matching over 14 bases. J gave up 3 bases and V 4 bases, and 1 base lay outside the gene matches. The germline CDR1 and CDR2 sequences are SNHLY and FYNNEI. The CDR3 consists of 15 residues. CDR3 nucleotide sequence: TGTGCCAGCAGTGGGACTAGCGGGGGGAAAGAGACCCAGTACTTC. This gives the protein CASSGTSGGKETQYF.

CDR3 coding DNA: TGTGCCAGTAGTGGGGGGGCTGGGGCCAACGTCCTGACTTTC. As protein: CASSGGAGANVLTF. The chain employs TRBV19 and TRBJ2-6; 7 bases match TRBD2. V shed 5 bases and J 2 bases; nucleotides not matched to a gene: 0. Germline V gene data show CDR1 as LNHDA and CDR2 as SQIVND (reference sequence). The length of the CDR3 is 14 residues.

CDR3: CASSIVPDGYEQYF. Written as DNA, the CDR3 is TGTGCCAGTAGTATAGTCCCGGACGGTTACGAGCAGTACTTC. The chain uses TRBV19 and TRBJ2-7; D ambiguous. With 1 base removed from V and 4 bases from J, the gap between germline ends came to 11 bases. The V gene's germline CDR1 is LNHDA and CDR2 SQIVND (reference sequence). The CDR3 length is 14 residues.

This clone was recorded only once. V gene TRBV5-1 combines with J gene TRBJ2-5; D possibly corresponds to TRBD1 (6 bases). This CDR3 comprises 13 residues. V gave up 4 bases and J gave up 2 bases, with 9 bases separating them. Germline V CDR1 and CDR2: SGHRS, YFSETQ. In nucleotides, the CDR3 is TGCGCCAGCAGCAGACAGGTTCAAGAGACCCAGTACTTC. Protein sequence: CASSRQVQETQYF.

CDR3 sequence: CAISAADFGTQYF. CDR3 DNA sequence: TGTGCCATCAGTGCCGCGGACTTTGGTACGCAGTATTTT. The V gene is TRBV10-3, the J gene TRBJ2-3; possible D gene TRBD2, 5 bases. Germline CDR1 and CDR2: ENHRY and SYGVKD. This CDR3 comprises 13 residues. Trimming removed 4 bases from V and 8 bases from J, with 13 bases in between.

This clone came up a few times. The J gene is TRBJ1-1, the V gene TRBV4-2; the match to TRBD1 covers 8 bases. This CDR3 has 16 amino acids. Losses at the gene ends were 4 bases for V and 3 bases for J; bases not matched to a gene: 10. Germline CDR1 LGHNA, CDR2 YNFKEQ. In DNA, the CDR3 is TGTGCCAGCAGCCGTGGACAGGGATTTCGGGACACTGAAGCTTTCTTT. It is translated as CASSRGQGFRDTEAFF.

V gene TRBV7-9 combines with J gene TRBJ2-5, with D possibly being TRBD2 (6 bases). CDR1 is SEHNR and CDR2 is FQNEAQ in the germline V gene (reference sequence). Trimming stripped 5 bases from V and 5 bases from J, with 15 bases between. The CDR3 length is 14 residues. The CDR3 protein is CASSRRGGEETQYF. CDR3 nucleotide sequence: TGTGCCAGCAGCCGACGAGGAGGGGAGGAGACCCAGTACTTC.

V usage is TRBV2 and J usage is TRBJ2-5; 7 bases map to TRBD1. With V trimmed by 5 bases and J by 10 bases, 1 base remained unmatched. Germline values: CDR1 SNHLY, CDR2 FYNNEI. The CDR3 consists of 10 residues. The CDR3, as DNA: TGTGCCAGCAGTACAGGGGTCCAGTACTTC. Its protein product is CASSTGVQYF. Full variable domain (rest looked up from reference TRBV2 and TRBJ2-5): EPEVTQTPSHQVTQMGQEVILRCVPISNHLYFYWYRQILGQKVEFLVSFYNNEISEKSEIFDDQFSVERPDGSNFTLKIRSTKLEDSAMYFCASSTGVQYFGPGTRLLVL.

This chain connects TRBV19 to TRBJ1-4, with 8 bases aligning to TRBD1. The CDR3 totals 17 residues. Germline CDR1 reads LNHDA; CDR2 reads SQIVND (reference sequence). With V trimmed by 5 bases and J by 1 base, 9 bases remained unmatched. The CDR3: CASSPGQGLGTNEKLFF. As DNA, the CDR3 is TGTGCCAGTAGTCCCGGACAGGGCCTGGGAACTAATGAAAAACTGTTTTTT.

This chain links TRBV4-1 with TRBJ2-4; 10 positions match TRBD2. Germline V gives CDR1 MGHRA, CDR2 YSYEKL. CDR3 length: 18 residues. The junction had 15 bases not matched to a gene; V was cut back by 1 base and J by 9 bases. CDR3 nucleotide sequence: TGCGCCAGCAGCCAAGTCGCGAGCGGGAGGGCCGAGATAACCATTCAGTACTTC. Amino acids: CASSQVASGRAEITIQYF.

The J gene is TRBJ2-7, the V gene TRBV7-9, with 8 nucleotides matching TRBD1. Per the germline V gene, CDR1 is SEHNR and CDR2 is FQNEAQ (reference sequence). V lost 4 bases, J lost 13 bases, and 9 bases stayed unmatched. CDR3 length: 12 residues. CDR3 sequence: CASSSVRQGIYF. The CDR3 bases are TGTGCCAGCAGCTCTGTGAGACAGGGGATATACTTC. Full variable domain (outside the CDR3, taken from reference TRBV7-9 and TRBJ2-7): DTGVSQNPRHKITKRGQNVTFRCDPISEHNRLYWYRQTLGQGPEFLTYFQNEAQLEKSRLLSDRFSAERPKGSFSTLEIQRTEQGDSAMYLCASSSVRQGIYFGPGTRLTVT.

V usage is TRBV7-2 and J usage is TRBJ2-7, with D perhaps TRBD2 (5 bases). This CDR3 has 14 amino acids. Deletions cut 5 bases from V and 1 base from J, with 12 bases between. CDR1 SGHTA and CDR2 FQGNSA come from the germline V gene. The CDR3 spells CASSGVGGSYEQYF. The CDR3 DNA is TGTGCCAGCAGCGGAGTCGGCGGGTCCTACGAGCAGTACTTC.

The chain joins TRBV28 to TRBJ2-5, with TRBD1 identical over 7 bases. Germline lookup yields CDR1 MDHEN and CDR2 SYDVKM. The length of the CDR3 is 16 residues. Trimming took 5 bases from V and 4 from J; bases not matched to a gene: 13. Here the CDR3 reads CASSRGTGTVGETQYF. In DNA form, the CDR3 reads TGTGCCAGCAGTCGGGGCACCGGGACAGTAGGAGAGACCCAGTACTTC.

The chain employs TRBV14 and TRBJ2-3; D is possibly TRBD1 (5 bases). CDR1 is SGHDN and CDR2 is FVKESK in the germline V gene. The ends were cut back, 3 bases at V and 0 bases at J, with 10 bases in the middle. The CDR3 spans 15 residues. CDR3 in amino acids: CASSQTDPSTDTQYF. CDR3 in DNA: TGTGCCAGCAGCCAGACAGACCCTAGCACAGATACGCAGTATTTT.

The V call is TRBV2, the J call TRBJ1-6; D gene ambiguous. Germline CDR1 and CDR2: SNHLY and FYNNEI. Trimming took off 3 bases at V and 4 bases at J, with 13 bases between the two ends. CDR3 length: 16 residues. DNA for the CDR3: TGTGCCAGCAGTGAGAGGACCTTGCGGTATAATTCACCCCTCCACTTT. This translates into CASSERTLRYNSPLHF.

CDR3 nucleotides: TGCGCCAGCCGGACGGGGACTAGCGGGCAAGAGACCCAGTACTTC. This translates into CASRTGTSGQETQYF. The chain links TRBV5-1 to TRBJ2-5; TRBD2 matches 12 bases. The CDR3 consists of 15 residues. Germline V gene sequence: CDR1 SGHRS, CDR2 YFSETQ. V lost 7 bases to trimming and J lost 2 bases; unmatched junction nucleotides: 6.